The 27 T cell receptor beta chains presented below share a single source sample, sequenced in a study of cytomegalovirus exposure and HLA in healthy donors. 13 Jbeta primers and 60 Vbeta primers were used for the PCR. The data were produced by immunoSEQ multiplex PCR, yet TCRdb's version contains in-frame clones alone and is incomplete. Found here are about 130,000 clones, 74% of them singletons; the top ten hold roughly 6%. The sequencing input was PBMCs. These TCRs come from a woman aged 45-59 years in good health and CMV-seropositive.

The chain combines TRBV15 with TRBJ2-3, with 11 bases matching TRBD2. Germline V gene sequence: CDR1 LNHNV, CDR2 YYDKDF (reference sequence). CDR3 length equals 17 residues. Trimming took 0 bases from V and 4 from J; bases not matched to a gene: 6. CDR3 coding DNA: TGTGCCACCAGCAGAGACCAGACTAGCGGGATATCAGATACGCAGTATTTT. Protein sequence: CATSRDQTSGISDTQYF.

The chain carries TRBV18 and TRBJ1-1, with a tentative D call TRBD1 (6 bases). The CDR3 runs to 19 residues. Germline values: CDR1 KGHSH, CDR2 LQKENI. The ends were cut back, 6 bases at V and 0 bases at J, with 26 bases in the middle. The DNA for the CDR3 is TGTGCCAGCTCCCTCCATAGGTTTACAGGGACGGGATTGAACACTGAAGCTTTCTTT. It codes for CASSLHRFTGTGLNTEAFF.

The chain combines TRBV6-1 with TRBJ2-7, with 7 bases aligning to TRBD1. V gave up 6 bases and J gave up 6 bases; unmatched junction bases: 11. Germline CDR1 and CDR2: MNHNS and SASEGT. This CDR3 is built from 14 residues. CDR3 sequence (DNA): TGTGCCAGCAGGGTTGGAACAGGGGCTGGCGAGCAGTACTTC. Amino acids: CASRVGTGAGEQYF.

V is TRBV6-1 and J is TRBJ1-2; 9 nucleotides match TRBD1. CDR3 length: 14 amino acids. Unmatched junction bases numbered 3, after V lost 4 bases and J lost 3 bases. CDR1 MNHNS and CDR2 SASEGT come from the germline V gene. The CDR3, as DNA: TGTGCCAGCAGTGGGGGACAGGGAGACTATGGCTACACCTTC. Amino acid sequence: CASSGGQGDYGYTF.

The chain combines TRBV6-5 with TRBJ2-1; 7 bases agree with TRBD2. Per germline, CDR1 MNHEY and CDR2 SVGAGI. With V trimmed by 2 bases and J by 6 bases, 1 base remained unmatched. The CDR3 is 13 amino acids. CDR3 bases: TGTGCCAGCAGTTACGGCGGGGGCAATGAGCAGTTCTTC. Translating it yields CASSYGGGNEQFF.

This sequence joins TRBV6-1 and TRBJ1-5; no clear D. Trimming stripped 1 base from V and 0 bases from J, with 7 bases between. Germline V gene sequence: CDR1 MNHNS, CDR2 SASEGT. This CDR3 is built from 15 residues. The CDR3 coding sequence is TGTGCCAGCAGTGAAGGTTCCTATAGCAATCAGCCCCAGCATTTT. It translates to CASSEGSYSNQPQHF.

The CDR3 nucleotides are TGTGCCAGCAGCTTGGACAGGGGGTACTCTGGAAACACCATATATTTT. It encodes CASSLDRGYSGNTIYF. V usage is TRBV5-6 and J usage is TRBJ1-3, with 8 nucleotides matching TRBD1. The trim removed 0 bases at V and 0 bases at J, leaving 2 bases unmatched. Germline-derived CDR1 and CDR2 are SGHDT and YYEEEE. The CDR3 spans 16 residues.

This clone was recorded only once. The gene calls are TRBV7-9 and TRBJ2-1; 8 bases match TRBD1. The CDR3 runs to 15 residues. CDR1 is SEHNR, CDR2 FQNEAQ, per germline (reference sequence). The junction had 3 bases not matched to a gene; V was cut back by 5 bases and J by 0 bases. The CDR3 region has the DNA TGTGCCAGCAGCGGAGGGACAGGCTCCTACAATGAGCAGTTCTTC. Translating gives CASSGGTGSYNEQFF. Based on the CDR3 plus reference TRBV7-9 and TRBJ2-1, the full variable domain is DTGVSQNPRHKITKRGQNVTFRCDPISEHNRLYWYRQTLGQGPEFLTYFQNEAQLEKSRLLSDRFSAERPKGSFSTLEIQRTEQGDSAMYLCASSGGTGSYNEQFFGPGTRLTVL.

This chain links TRBV12-5 with TRBJ1-5, with 9 bases matching TRBD1. This CDR3 has 16 amino acids. CDR1 is LGHNT, CDR2 FRNRAP, per germline. J gave up 1 base and V 1 base, and 2 bases lay outside the gene matches. The CDR3 DNA sequence: TGTGCTAGTGGTTTGGGACAGGGGGGAAGCAATCAGCCCCAGCATTTT. Its translation is CASGLGQGGSNQPQHF.

CDR3 residues: CASSPNGVGNEQFF. The CDR3 DNA reads TGTGCCAGCAGCCCCAACGGGGTTGGGAATGAGCAGTTCTTC. The genes are TRBV2 and TRBJ2-1; a possible D gene is TRBD2 (5 bases). V was cut by 6 bases and J by 7 bases, with 16 bases left in between. Germline V lookup: CDR1 SNHLY, CDR2 FYNNEI. The CDR3 loop spans 14 amino acids. Full variable domain (outside the CDR3, taken from reference TRBV2 and TRBJ2-1): EPEVTQTPSHQVTQMGQEVILRCVPISNHLYFYWYRQILGQKVEFLVSFYNNEISEKSEIFDDQFSVERPDGSNFTLKIRSTKLEDSAMYFCASSPNGVGNEQFFGPGTRLTVL.

This rearrangement joins TRBV7-8 to TRBJ2-7; 10 bases agree with TRBD1. The trim removed 3 bases at V and 4 bases at J, leaving 6 bases unmatched. Germline CDR1 is SGHVS and CDR2 is FQNEAQ. This CDR3 spans 15 amino acids. The CDR3 coding sequence is TGTGCCAGCAGCTTCCGGGACAGGGGAGGATACGAGCAGTACTTC. This translates into CASSFRDRGGYEQYF.

As for this clone: The same CDR3 is also encoded by other DNA sequences in this sample. The chain links TRBV19 to TRBJ2-3; 8 nucleotides match TRBD1. Germline V gene lookup returns CDR1 LNHDA and CDR2 SQIVND (reference sequence). J was trimmed by 0 bases and V by 10 bases; bases with no gene match: 6. CDR3 size: 14 residues. CDR3 residues: CATRGLASTDTQYF. DNA of the CDR3: TGTGCCACCAGGGGGCTAGCGAGCACAGATACGCAGTATTTT.

The chain has TRBV4-2 and TRBJ2-7, with 12 bases that match TRBD2. The CDR3 contains 15 residues. V lost 3 bases and J lost 2; bases outside the gene matches: 2. Germline loops: CDR1 LGHNA, CDR2 YNFKEQ. The CDR3: CASSQGLAGTYEQYF. CDR3 nucleotides: TGTGCCAGCAGCCAGGGACTAGCGGGTACCTACGAGCAGTACTTC.

J is TRBJ1-6 and V is TRBV2; the D is unclear. The CDR3 sequence is 14 residues long. V was pared by 2 bases and J by 10 bases, with 12 bases between. Germline CDR1 SNHLY, CDR2 FYNNEI. The CDR3 loop is CASSERGLASPLHF. The DNA for the CDR3 is TGTGCCAGCAGTGAACGGGGTCTGGCGTCACCCCTCCACTTT.

The CDR3 DNA follows: TGTGCCAGCAGCGCCTCCGGGAGACACAATCAGCCCCAGCATTTT. It encodes CASSASGRHNQPQHF. J is TRBJ1-5 and V is TRBV9, with D hard to call. CDR3 length: 15 amino acids. V was clipped by 3 bases and J by 3 bases, with 13 bases between them. The germline V gene has CDR1 SGDLS and CDR2 YYNGEE.

This clone showed up just a few times. Written as DNA, the CDR3 is TGTGCCAGCTCTCTTGCCGGGACTTACAATGAGCAGTTCTTC. Residues: CASSLAGTYNEQFF. The chain uses TRBV18 and TRBJ2-1, with D maybe TRBD2 (6 bases). This CDR3 spans 14 amino acids. V was shortened by 6 bases and J by 4 bases, with 13 bases between the two germline ends. CDR1 and CDR2 from the germline V gene are KGHSH and LQKENI.

The chain employs TRBV19 and TRBJ1-1; TRBD1 aligns across 12 bases. CDR1 is LNHDA and CDR2 is SQIVND in the germline V gene (reference sequence). The CDR3 sequence is 16 residues long. V lost 8 bases and J lost 5; bases outside the gene matches: 12. The CDR3 loop is CASLSGTGGARTEAFF. DNA of the CDR3: TGTGCCAGTTTATCCGGGACAGGGGGCGCGAGGACTGAAGCTTTCTTT.

The chain uses TRBV18 and TRBJ2-2, with 7 bases identical to TRBD1. Losses at the gene ends were 6 bases for V and 3 bases for J; bases not matched to a gene: 7. This CDR3 comprises 15 residues. Germline lookup yields CDR1 KGHSH and CDR2 LQKENI. The DNA for the CDR3 is TGTGCCAGCTCTCATCGGGACAGAGACACCGGGGAGCTGTTTTTT. Translating gives CASSHRDRDTGELFF.

This chain connects TRBV6-5 to TRBJ2-3, with D possibly TRBD2 on 6 matching bases. There are 11 residues in the CDR3. Germline V gene data show CDR1 as MNHEY and CDR2 as SVGAGI. The V end lost 8 bases, the J end lost 5 bases, and 8 bases lay between the germline ends. In DNA form, the CDR3 reads TGTGCCAGCGGGAGGATAGATACGCAGTATTTT. Translating gives CASGRIDTQYF.

The rearrangement uses TRBV4-2 and TRBJ2-7; a possible D gene is TRBD1 (6 bases). The CDR3 extends over 16 amino acids. Germline assignment: CDR1 LGHNA and CDR2 YNFKEQ. The V end was cut by 4 bases, the J end by 0 bases, with 16 bases between. CDR3 region: CASSPGPQGSSYEQYF. The CDR3 coding sequence is TGTGCCAGCAGCCCAGGACCGCAGGGGAGCTCCTACGAGCAGTACTTC.

This clone was counted only a few times. The rearrangement links TRBV23-1 to TRBJ1-2, with D uncertain. TRBV23-1 is sorted into the ORF group, with uncertain function. The CDR3 has 11 amino acids. Between the trimmed V and J ends, which lost 0 bases and 12 bases, there was a span of 8 bases. This CDR3 is CASSQSSPHTF. The CDR3 region has the DNA TGCGCCAGCAGTCAATCTAGTCCCCACACCTTC.

The V gene is TRBV18, the J gene TRBJ2-4; 7 bases fit TRBD2. This CDR3 spans 12 amino acids. The V and J ends lost 8 bases and 5 bases, in that order; junction bases with no gene match: 3. CDR1 and CDR2 from the germline V gene are KGHSH and LQKENI. The CDR3 loop reads CASTSAENIQYF. CDR3 bases: TGTGCCAGCACTAGCGCCGAAAACATTCAGTACTTC.

In its sample, this clone was seen a few times. The chain links TRBV4-3 to TRBJ1-1; D is perhaps TRBD1 (6 bases). CDR1 is LGHNA, CDR2 YSLEER, per germline. The CDR3 runs to 15 residues. V was trimmed by 4 bases and J by 5 bases, leaving 17 bases between them. The CDR3 DNA sequence: TGCGCCAGCAGCCTAGGGGGGGGCGTGAGTACTGAAGCTTTCTTT. Translating gives CASSLGGGVSTEAFF.

This chain uses TRBV7-9 with TRBJ1-2; no clear D. Trimming pared 1 base from V and 1 base from J, leaving 10 bases between. Germline-derived CDR1 and CDR2 are SEHNR and FQNEAQ (reference sequence). CDR3 length: 15 residues. In DNA, the CDR3 is TGTGCCAGCAGCTTAGATCATGGAGTTAACTATGGCTACACCTTC. Translating gives CASSLDHGVNYGYTF.

This clone was observed a handful of times. This chain connects TRBV12-5 to TRBJ1-5; perhaps TRBD1 as D (5 bases). The length of the CDR3 is 15 residues. CDR1 and CDR2 from the germline V gene are LGHNT and FRNRAP. V dropped 0 bases and J dropped 5 bases, with 11 bases sitting between them. The CDR3 sequence is CASGLVVGGDQPQHF. The CDR3 DNA is TGTGCTAGTGGTTTGGTAGTTGGGGGGGATCAGCCCCAGCATTTT.

The chain recombines TRBV5-1 with TRBJ1-2, with 8 bases matching TRBD1. The CDR3 loop spans 17 amino acids. The germline V gene encodes CDR1 SGHRS and CDR2 YFSETQ. V dropped 2 bases and J dropped 4; count of bases not matched to a gene: 13. CDR3 sequence (DNA): TGCGCCAGCAGCTTAACAGCCGGGACAGGAAGAATCTATGGCTACACCTTC. This translates into CASSLTAGTGRIYGYTF.

This clone was counted a few times. The V and J genes are TRBV27 and TRBJ2-5; no firm D call. The CDR3 has 14 residues. Germline V lookup: CDR1 MNHEY, CDR2 SMNVEV (reference sequence). Trimming cost V 3 bases and J 0 bases, with 8 bases left between them. CDR3 loop: CASSFLGYQETQYF. The CDR3 DNA reads TGTGCCAGCAGTTTTCTCGGGTACCAAGAGACCCAGTACTTC.